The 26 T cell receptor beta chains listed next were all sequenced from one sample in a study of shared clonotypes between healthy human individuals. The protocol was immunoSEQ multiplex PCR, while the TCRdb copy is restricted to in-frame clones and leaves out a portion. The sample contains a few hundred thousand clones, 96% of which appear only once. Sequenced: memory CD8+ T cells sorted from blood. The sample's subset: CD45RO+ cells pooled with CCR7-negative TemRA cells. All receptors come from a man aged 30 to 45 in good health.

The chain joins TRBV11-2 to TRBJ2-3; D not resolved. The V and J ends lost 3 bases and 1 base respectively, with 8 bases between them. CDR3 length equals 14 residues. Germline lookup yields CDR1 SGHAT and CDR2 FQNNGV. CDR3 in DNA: TGTGCCAGCAGCTTCGGCTACCGCACAGATACGCAGTATTTT. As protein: CASSFGYRTDTQYF. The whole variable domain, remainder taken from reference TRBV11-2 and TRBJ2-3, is EAGVAQSPRYKIIEKRQSVAFWCNPISGHATLYWYQQILGQGPKLLIQFQNNGVVDDSQLPKDRFSAERLKGVDSTLKIQPAKLEDSAVYLCASSFGYRTDTQYFGPGTRLTVL.

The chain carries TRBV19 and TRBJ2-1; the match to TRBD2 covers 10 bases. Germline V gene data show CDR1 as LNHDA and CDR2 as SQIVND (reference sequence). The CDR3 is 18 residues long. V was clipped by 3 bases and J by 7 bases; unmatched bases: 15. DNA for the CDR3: TGTGCCAGTAGTATTGTACCCCTCGGGACTAGCGTGTGGAATGAGCAGTTCTTC. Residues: CASSIVPLGTSVWNEQFF.

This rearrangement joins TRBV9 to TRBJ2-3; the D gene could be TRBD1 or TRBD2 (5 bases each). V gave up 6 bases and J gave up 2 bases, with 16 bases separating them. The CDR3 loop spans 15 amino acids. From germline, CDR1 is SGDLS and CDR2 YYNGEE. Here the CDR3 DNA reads TGTGCCAGCACCCTAAGGGGAGAACACACAGATACGCAGTATTTT. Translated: CASTLRGEHTDTQYF.

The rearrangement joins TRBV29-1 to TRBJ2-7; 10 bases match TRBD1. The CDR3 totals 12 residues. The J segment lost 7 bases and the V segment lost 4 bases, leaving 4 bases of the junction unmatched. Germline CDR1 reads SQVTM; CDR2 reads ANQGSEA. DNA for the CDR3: TGCAGCGTTGGGGACAGGGGAGGAGAGCAGTACTTC. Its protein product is CSVGDRGGEQYF.

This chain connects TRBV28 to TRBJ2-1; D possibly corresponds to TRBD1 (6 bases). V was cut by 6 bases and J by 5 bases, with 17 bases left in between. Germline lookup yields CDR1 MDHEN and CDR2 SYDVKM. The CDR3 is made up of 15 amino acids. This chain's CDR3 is CASSSYRVEDNEQFF. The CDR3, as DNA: TGTGCCAGCAGCTCATACAGGGTTGAGGACAATGAGCAGTTCTTC.

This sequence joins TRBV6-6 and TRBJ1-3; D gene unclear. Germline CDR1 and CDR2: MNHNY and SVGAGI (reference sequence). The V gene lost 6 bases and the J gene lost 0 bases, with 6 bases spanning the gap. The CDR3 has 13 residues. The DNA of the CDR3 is TGTGCCAGCAGCAAAAGCTCTGGAAACACCATATATTTT. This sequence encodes CASSKSSGNTIYF.

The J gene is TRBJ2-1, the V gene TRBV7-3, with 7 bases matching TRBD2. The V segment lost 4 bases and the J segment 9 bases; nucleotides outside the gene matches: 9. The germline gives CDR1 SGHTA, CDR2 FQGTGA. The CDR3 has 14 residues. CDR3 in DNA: TGTGCCAGCAGCTACACGGGAGGAGCGGGTGAGCAGTTCTTC. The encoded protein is CASSYTGGAGEQFF.

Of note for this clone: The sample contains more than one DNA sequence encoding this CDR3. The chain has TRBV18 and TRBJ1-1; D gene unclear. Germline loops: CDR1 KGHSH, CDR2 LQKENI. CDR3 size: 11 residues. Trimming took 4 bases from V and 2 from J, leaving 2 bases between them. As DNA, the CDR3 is TGTGCCAGCTCACTCAACACTGAAGCTTTCTTT. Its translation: CASSLNTEAFF.

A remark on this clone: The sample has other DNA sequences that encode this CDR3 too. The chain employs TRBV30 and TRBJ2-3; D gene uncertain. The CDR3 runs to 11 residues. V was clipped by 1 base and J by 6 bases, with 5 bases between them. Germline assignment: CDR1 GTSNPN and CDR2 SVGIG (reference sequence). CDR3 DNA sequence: TGTGCCTGGAGTGCTCGGGATACGCAGTATTTT. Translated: CAWSARDTQYF.

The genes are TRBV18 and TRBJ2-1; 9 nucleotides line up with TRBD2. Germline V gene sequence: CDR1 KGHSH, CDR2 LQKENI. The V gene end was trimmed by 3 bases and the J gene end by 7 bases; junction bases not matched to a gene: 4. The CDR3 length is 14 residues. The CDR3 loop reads CASSPSGSQNEQFF. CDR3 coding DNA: TGTGCCAGCTCACCTAGCGGGAGCCAAAATGAGCAGTTCTTC.

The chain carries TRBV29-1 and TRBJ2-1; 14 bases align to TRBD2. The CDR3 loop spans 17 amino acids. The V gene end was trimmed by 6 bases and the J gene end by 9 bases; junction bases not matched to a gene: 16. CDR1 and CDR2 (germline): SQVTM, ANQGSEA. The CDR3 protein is CSVQPLPGLAGASEQFF. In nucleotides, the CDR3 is TGCAGCGTCCAGCCCCTTCCGGGACTAGCGGGAGCGAGTGAGCAGTTCTTC.

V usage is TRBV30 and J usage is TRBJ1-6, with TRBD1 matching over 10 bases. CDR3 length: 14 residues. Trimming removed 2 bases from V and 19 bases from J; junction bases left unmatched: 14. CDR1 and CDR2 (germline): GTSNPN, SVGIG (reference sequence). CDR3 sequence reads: CAWSPRTGGSVAHF. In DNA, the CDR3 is TGTGCCTGGAGTCCTCGGACAGGGGGTAGCGTTGCTCACTTT.

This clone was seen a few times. CDR3 coding DNA: TGTGCCAGCAGTGGGCCGGGACTAGCGAGGACCGGGGAGCTGTTTTTT. Residues: CASSGPGLARTGELFF. The rearrangement uses TRBV6-1 and TRBJ2-2, with 10 bases aligning to TRBD2. Trimming cost V 4 bases and J 5 bases; bases outside gene matches: 7. Germline CDR1 is MNHNS and CDR2 is SASEGT. The CDR3 spans 16 residues.

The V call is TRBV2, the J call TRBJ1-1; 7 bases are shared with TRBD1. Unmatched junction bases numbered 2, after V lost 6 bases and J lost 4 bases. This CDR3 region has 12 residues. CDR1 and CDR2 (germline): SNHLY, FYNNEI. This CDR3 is CASRRGPTEAFF. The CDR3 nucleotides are TGTGCCAGCAGGAGGGGGCCCACTGAAGCTTTCTTT.

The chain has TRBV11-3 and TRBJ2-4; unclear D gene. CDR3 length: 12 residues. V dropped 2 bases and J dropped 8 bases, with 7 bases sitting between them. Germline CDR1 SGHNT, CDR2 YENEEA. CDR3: CASSLKLYIQYF. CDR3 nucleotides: TGTGCCAGCAGCTTAAAGTTATACATTCAGTACTTC.

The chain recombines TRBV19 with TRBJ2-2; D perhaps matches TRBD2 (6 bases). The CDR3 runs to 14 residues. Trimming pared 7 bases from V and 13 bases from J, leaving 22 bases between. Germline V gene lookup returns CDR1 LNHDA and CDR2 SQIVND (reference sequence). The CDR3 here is CASKEGERSRALFF. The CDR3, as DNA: TGTGCCAGTAAGGAGGGAGAGCGGAGCCGGGCGCTGTTTTTT.

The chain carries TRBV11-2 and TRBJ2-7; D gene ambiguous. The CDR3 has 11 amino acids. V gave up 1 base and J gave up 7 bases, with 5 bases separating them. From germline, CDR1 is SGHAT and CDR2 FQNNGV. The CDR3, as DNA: TGTGCCAGCAGCTTAGTGCGGGAGCAGTACTTC. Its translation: CASSLVREQYF.

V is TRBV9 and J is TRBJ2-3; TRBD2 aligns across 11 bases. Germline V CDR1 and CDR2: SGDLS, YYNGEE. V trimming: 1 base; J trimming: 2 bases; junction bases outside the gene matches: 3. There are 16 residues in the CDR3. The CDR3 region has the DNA TGTGCCAGCAGCGTAAAGGGACTAGCGGTCACAGATACGCAGTATTTT. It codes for CASSVKGLAVTDTQYF.

This CDR3 reads CASTSTGVADTQYF. DNA for the CDR3: TGTGCCAGCACTTCAACAGGGGTAGCAGATACGCAGTATTTT. The rearrangement uses TRBV28 and TRBJ2-3; 7 bases map to TRBD1. Germline loops: CDR1 MDHEN, CDR2 SYDVKM. CDR3 length: 14 residues. The trim removed 7 bases at V and 4 bases at J, leaving 8 bases unmatched.

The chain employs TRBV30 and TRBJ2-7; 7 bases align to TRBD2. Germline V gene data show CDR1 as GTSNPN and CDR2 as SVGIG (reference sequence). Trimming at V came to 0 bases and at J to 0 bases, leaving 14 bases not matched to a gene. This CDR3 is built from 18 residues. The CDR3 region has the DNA TGTGCCTGGAGTGTACTAGTACTATCTCGGGACTACTCCTACGAGCAGTACTTC. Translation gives CAWSVLVLSRDYSYEQYF.

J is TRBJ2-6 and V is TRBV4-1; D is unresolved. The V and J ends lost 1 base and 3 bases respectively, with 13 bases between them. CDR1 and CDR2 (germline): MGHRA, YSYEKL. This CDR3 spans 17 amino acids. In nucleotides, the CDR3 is TGCGCCAGCAGCCAAGGGATGACTGGGCTTGGGGCCAACGTCCTGACTTTC. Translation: CASSQGMTGLGANVLTF.

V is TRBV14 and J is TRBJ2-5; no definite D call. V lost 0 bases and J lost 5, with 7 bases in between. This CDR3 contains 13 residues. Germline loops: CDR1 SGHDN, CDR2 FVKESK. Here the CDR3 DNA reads TGTGCCAGCAGCCAAGATATAAGGGAGACCCAGTACTTC. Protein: CASSQDIRETQYF. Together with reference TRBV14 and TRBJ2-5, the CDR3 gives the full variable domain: EAGVTQFPSHSVIEKGQTVTLRCDPISGHDNLYWYRRVMGKEIKFLLHFVKESKQDESGMPNNRFLAERTGGTYSTLKVQPAELEDSGVYFCASSQDIRETQYFGPGTRLLVL.

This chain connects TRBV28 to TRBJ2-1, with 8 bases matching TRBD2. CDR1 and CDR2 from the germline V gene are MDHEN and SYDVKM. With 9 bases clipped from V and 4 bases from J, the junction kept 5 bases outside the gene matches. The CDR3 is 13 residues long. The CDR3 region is CASLSGTYNEQFF. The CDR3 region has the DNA TGTGCCAGTCTTAGCGGGACTTACAATGAGCAGTTCTTC.

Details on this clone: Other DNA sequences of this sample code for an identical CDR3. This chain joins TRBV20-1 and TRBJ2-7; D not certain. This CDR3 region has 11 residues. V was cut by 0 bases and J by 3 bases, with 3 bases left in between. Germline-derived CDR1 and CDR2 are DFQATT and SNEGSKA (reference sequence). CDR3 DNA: TGCAGTGCTAGAGACAACTACGAGCAGTACTTC. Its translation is CSARDNYEQYF.

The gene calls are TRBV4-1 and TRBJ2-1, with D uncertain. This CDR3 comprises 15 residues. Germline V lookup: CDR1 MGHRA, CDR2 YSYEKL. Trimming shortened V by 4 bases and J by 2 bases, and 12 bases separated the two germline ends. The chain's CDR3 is CASSPLGIPYNEQFF. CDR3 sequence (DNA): TGCGCCAGCAGCCCCCTCGGCATCCCCTACAATGAGCAGTTCTTC.

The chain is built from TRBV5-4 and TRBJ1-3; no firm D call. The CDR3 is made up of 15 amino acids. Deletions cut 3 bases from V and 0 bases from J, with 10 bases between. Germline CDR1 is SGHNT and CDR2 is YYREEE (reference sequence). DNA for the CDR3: TGTGCCAGCAGCTCCACTGTCGGCTCTGGAAACACCATATATTTT. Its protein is CASSSTVGSGNTIYF.